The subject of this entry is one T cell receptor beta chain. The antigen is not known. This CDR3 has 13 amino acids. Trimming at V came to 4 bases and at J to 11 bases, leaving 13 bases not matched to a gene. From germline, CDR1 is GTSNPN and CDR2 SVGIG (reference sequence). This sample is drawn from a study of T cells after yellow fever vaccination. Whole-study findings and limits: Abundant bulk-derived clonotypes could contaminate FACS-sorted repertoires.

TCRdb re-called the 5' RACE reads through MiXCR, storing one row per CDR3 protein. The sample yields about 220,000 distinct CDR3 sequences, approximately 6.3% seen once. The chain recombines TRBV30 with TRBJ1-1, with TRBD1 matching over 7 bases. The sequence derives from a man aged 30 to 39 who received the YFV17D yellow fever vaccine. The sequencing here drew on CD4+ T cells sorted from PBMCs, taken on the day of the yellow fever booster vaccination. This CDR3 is CAWTKRDSGRAFF. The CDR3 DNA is TGTGCCTGGACCAAAAGGGACAGCGGTAGGGCTTTCTTT.